This T cell receptor (beta chain) comes out of a study of response to subunit inactivated influenza vaccine. Study-wide results and limits: It was the authors' suggestion that each seasonal influenza vaccination recruits few new T cells.

From the RT-PCR reads, TCRdb called clonotypes with MiXCR, one entry per CDR3 protein. The profile shows under 750,000 distinct CDR3 sequences, approximately 12% of them singletons. This clonotype was seen more than once but under ten times. What it binds is unknown. The material sequenced was PBMCs from blood, taken on the day of vaccination. This TCR derives from a man aged 50 or older who received an inactivated influenza vaccine.

CDR3 in amino acids: CSAPRASAQSSYNEQFF. As DNA, the CDR3 is TGCAGTGCCCCGAGGGCTAGCGCCCAGAGCTCCTACAATGAGCAGTTCTTC. The chain carries TRBV20-1 and TRBJ2-1; weak D call: TRBD2 (6 bases). Trimming shortened V by 6 bases and J by 0 bases, and 21 bases separated the two germline ends. Germline lookup yields CDR1 DFQATT and CDR2 SNEGSKA (reference sequence). CDR3 length equals 17 residues.